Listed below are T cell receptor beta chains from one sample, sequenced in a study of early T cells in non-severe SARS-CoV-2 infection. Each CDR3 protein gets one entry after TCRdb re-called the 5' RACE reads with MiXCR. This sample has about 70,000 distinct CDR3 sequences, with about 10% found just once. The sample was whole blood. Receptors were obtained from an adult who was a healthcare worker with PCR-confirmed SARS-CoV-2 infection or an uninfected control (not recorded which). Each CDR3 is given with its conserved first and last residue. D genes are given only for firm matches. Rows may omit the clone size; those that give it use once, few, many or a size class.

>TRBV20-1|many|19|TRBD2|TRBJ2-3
CSARDRPLAGVTSTDTQYF
TGCAGTGCTAGAGATCGCCCACTAGCGGGGGTTACTAGCACAGATACGCAGTATTTT
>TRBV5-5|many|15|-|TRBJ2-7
CASSGGPSGSYEQYF
TGTGCCAGCAGCGGCGGGCCGTCCGGGTCCTACGAGCAGTACTTC
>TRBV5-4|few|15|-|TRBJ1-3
CASSLDPGRGNTIYF
TGTGCCAGCAGCTTGGATCCGGGACGCGGAAACACCATATATTTT
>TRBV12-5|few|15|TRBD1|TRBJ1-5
CASGLGTGGRQPQHF
TGTGCTAGTGGTCTCGGGACAGGGGGGAGACAGCCCCAGCATTTT
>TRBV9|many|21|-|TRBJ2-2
CASSVSGMGGAKRPNTGELFF
TGTGCCAGCAGCGTATCAGGCATGGGGGGCGCCAAAAGACCGAACACCGGGGAGCTGTTTTTT
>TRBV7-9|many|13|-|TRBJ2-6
CASSIYGANVLTF
TGTGCCAGCTCCATCTACGGGGCCAACGTCCTGACTTTC
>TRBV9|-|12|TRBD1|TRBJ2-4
CASSEQGDIQYF
TGTGCCAGCAGCGAACAGGGGGACATTCAGTACTTC
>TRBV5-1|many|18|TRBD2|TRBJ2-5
CASSLDSGGATLQETQYF
TGCGCCAGCAGCTTGGATAGCGGGGGGGCAACGTTACAAGAGACCCAGTACTTC
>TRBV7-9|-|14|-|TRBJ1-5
CASSPHGDNRPQHF
TGTGCCAGCAGCCCCCATGGGGACAATCGGCCCCAGCATTTT
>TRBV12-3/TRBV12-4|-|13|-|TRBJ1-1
CASTLGKGFEVFF
TGTGCCAGCACCCTTGGGAAGGGGTTTGAAGTTTTCTTT
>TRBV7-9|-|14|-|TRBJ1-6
CASSPTRDNSPLHF
TGTGCCAGCAGCCCGACACGAGATAATTCACCCCTCCACTTT
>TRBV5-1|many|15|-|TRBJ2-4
CASSLGTIEDDIQYF
TGCGCCAGCAGCTTGGGGACCATCGAGGACGACATTCAGTACTTC
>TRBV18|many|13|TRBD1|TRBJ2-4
CASSRTGKNIQYF
TGTGCCAGCTCACGGACAGGGAAAAACATTCAGTACTTC
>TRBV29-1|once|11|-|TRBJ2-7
CGAGQGWEQYF
TGCGGCGCAGGGCAGGGATGGGAGCAGTACTTC
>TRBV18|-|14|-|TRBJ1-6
CASSQVGQDSPLHF
TGTGCCAGCTCACAAGTCGGGCAGGATTCACCCCTCCACTTT
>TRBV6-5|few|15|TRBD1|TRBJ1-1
CASSATGGLNTEAFF
TGTGCCAGCAGTGCGACAGGGGGCTTGAACACTGAAGCTTTCTTT
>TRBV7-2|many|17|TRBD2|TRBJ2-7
CASSLGLAGVLPYEQYF
TGTGCCAGCAGCTTAGGGCTAGCGGGGGTATTACCCTACGAGCAGTACTTC
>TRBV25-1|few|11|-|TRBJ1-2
CASRGAYGYTF
TGTGCCAGCAGGGGGGCATATGGCTACACCTTC
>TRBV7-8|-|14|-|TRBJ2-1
CASSFPGEYNEQFF
TGTGCCAGCAGCTTCCCGGGGGAATACAATGAGCAGTTCTTC
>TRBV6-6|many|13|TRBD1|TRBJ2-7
CATQGESYYEQYF
TGTGCCACACAGGGGGAATCTTATTACGAGCAGTACTTC
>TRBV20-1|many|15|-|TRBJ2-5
CSARGQAVSQETQYF
TGCAGTGCTAGAGGGCAGGCGGTAAGCCAAGAGACCCAGTACTTC
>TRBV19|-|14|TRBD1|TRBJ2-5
CASSKRGHQETQYF
TGTGCCAGTAGTAAGAGGGGGCACCAAGAGACCCAGTACTTC
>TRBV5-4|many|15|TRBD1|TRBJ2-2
CASSIGQEPTGELFF
TGTGCCAGCAGCATCGGACAGGAACCCACCGGGGAGCTGTTTTTT
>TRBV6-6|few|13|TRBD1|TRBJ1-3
CASGTGVGNTIYF
TGTGCCAGCGGTACAGGGGTCGGAAACACCATATATTTT
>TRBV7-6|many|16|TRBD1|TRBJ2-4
CASSKGQGIAKNIQYF
TGTGCCAGCAGCAAGGGACAGGGGATAGCCAAAAACATTCAGTACTTC
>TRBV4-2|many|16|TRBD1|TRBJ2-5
CASSQGKGTGRETQYF
TGTGCCAGCAGCCAGGGAAAGGGGACAGGGAGAGAGACCCAGTACTTC